Listed here are 11 T cell receptor beta chains from one sample, sequenced in a study of blood T cell repertoires in COVID-19 (TCRdb year 2020). Libraries were built with the immunoSEQ multiplex PCR assay. The immuneACCESS repertoire file appears here via TCRdb, limited to in-frame rearrangements. These files lack a portion of the clones; in checked studies, under half of the deficit traces to unresolved V genes, and the cause of the others is not known. In all, the sample holds 350,000 to 500,000 clones, and roughly 90% of those were seen once. The ten biggest clones cover 1.4% of the sample. The sequenced sample was PBMCs or T cells enriched from blood (not recorded which). All receptors come from a woman aged 18 to 35 who had been exposed to COVID-19.

The chain combines TRBV11-2 with TRBJ2-3, with D possibly being TRBD1 (5 bases). CDR3 length equals 13 residues. V shed 4 bases and J shed 3 bases, with 8 bases lying between them. Germline assignment: CDR1 SGHAT and CDR2 FQNNGV. For the CDR3, the DNA is TGTGCCAGCAGCTATTACAGGACAGATACGCAGTATTTT. Protein: CASSYYRTDTQYF.

This clone was detected only a few times. The genes are TRBV19 and TRBJ1-1; TRBD1 is a possible D gene (6 bases). The germline V gene encodes CDR1 LNHDA and CDR2 SQIVND (reference sequence). With 5 bases removed from V and 1 base from J, the gap between germline ends came to 14 bases. This CDR3 is built from 15 residues. CDR3 residues: CASSSQGFGNTEAFF. In DNA form, the CDR3 reads TGTGCCAGTAGTTCACAGGGTTTCGGGAACACTGAAGCTTTCTTT.

CDR3 nucleotide sequence: TGCGCCAGCAGCGCCGGACTAGTGGGCAATGAGCAGTTCTTC. It translates to CASSAGLVGNEQFF. The chain combines TRBV5-1 with TRBJ2-1, with 7 bases matching TRBD2. CDR1 SGHRS and CDR2 YFSETQ come from the germline V gene. The CDR3 is 14 amino acids. The V segment lost 4 bases and the J segment 6 bases; nucleotides outside the gene matches: 7.

The chain has TRBV6-5 and TRBJ2-3; 9 nucleotides match TRBD2. Trimming at V came to 10 bases and at J to 4 bases, leaving 6 bases not matched to a gene. The CDR3 has 13 residues. Germline CDR1 reads MNHEY; CDR2 reads SVGAGI. CDR3 nucleotides: TGTGCCACCAAGCGGGAGGTGGCAGATACGCAGTATTTT. Its protein is CATKREVADTQYF.

Points on this clone: Other nucleotide sequences in the sample specify the same CDR3. V usage is TRBV19 and J usage is TRBJ2-5; D remains ambiguous. The CDR3 is 14 amino acids. The germline CDR1 and CDR2 sequences are LNHDA and SQIVND (reference sequence). V lost 1 base, J lost 2 bases, and 8 bases lay in between. As DNA, the CDR3 is TGTGCCAGTAGTATAGTTAGGAGTCAAGAGACCCAGTACTTC. Encoded protein: CASSIVRSQETQYF.

A few counts support this clone. This sequence joins TRBV27 and TRBJ2-7; 10 positions match TRBD2. V lost 4 bases to trimming and J lost 6 bases; unmatched junction nucleotides: 9. CDR3 length equals 15 residues. Germline-derived CDR1 and CDR2 are MNHEY and SMNVEV (reference sequence). In DNA form, the CDR3 reads TGTGCCAGCAGTTCGGTAGCGGGAGGATTTTCCGAGCAGTACTTC. Its protein is CASSSVAGGFSEQYF.

This clone has just one count. The V call is TRBV6-5, the J call TRBJ1-1; 7 bases are shared with TRBD1. The CDR3 is made up of 15 amino acids. Losses at the gene ends were 6 bases for V and 2 bases for J; bases not matched to a gene: 9. Germline V gives CDR1 MNHEY, CDR2 SVGAGI. CDR3 amino acids: CASRVKGQPNTEAFF. The CDR3 DNA follows: TGTGCCAGCAGGGTGAAGGGACAGCCCAACACTGAAGCTTTCTTT.

This clone showed up just a few times. The chain carries TRBV4-3 and TRBJ1-1, with TRBD1 matching 8 bases. CDR3 size: 13 residues. J gave up 4 bases and V 6 bases, and 4 bases lay outside the gene matches. Per the germline V gene, CDR1 is LGHNA and CDR2 is YSLEER. CDR3 sequence reads: CASSTGGGTEAFF. The CDR3 nucleotides read TGCGCCAGCAGTACAGGGGGGGGCACTGAAGCTTTCTTT.

This clone turned up a few times. The chain links TRBV9 to TRBJ1-2; no reliable D call. Germline V lookup: CDR1 SGDLS, CDR2 YYNGEE. The V and J ends lost 4 bases and 8 bases respectively, with 12 bases between them. The CDR3 totals 12 residues. The chain's CDR3 is CASSTTVTGYTF. The CDR3 bases are TGTGCCAGCAGCACCACAGTGACCGGCTACACCTTC.

The chain employs TRBV28 and TRBJ1-2; 8 bases agree with TRBD1. Germline V lookup: CDR1 MDHEN, CDR2 SYDVKM. This CDR3 region has 15 residues. V was pared by 4 bases and J by 0 bases, with 4 bases of the junction left unmatched. CDR3 coding DNA: TGTGCCAGCAGTTCGCCGGACAGGGCTAACTATGGCTACACCTTC. Amino acid sequence: CASSSPDRANYGYTF.

The chain combines TRBV29-1 with TRBJ2-5; 9 positions match TRBD1. The CDR3 has 16 amino acids. V lost 0 bases and J lost 4; bases outside the gene matches: 9. CDR1 is SQVTM and CDR2 is ANQGSEA in the germline V gene. The CDR3 DNA reads TGCAGCGTTGAAGAAGTTGACAGGGGGGGAAGAGAGACCCAGTACTTC. Translated: CSVEEVDRGGRETQYF.